This TCR beta chain was recorded in a study of identical twins. Broader study findings: A lower insertion count was a feature of abundant cord blood beta clonotypes, with no such feature in memory repertoires. Sequences that were beta out-of-frame showed weaker excess twin sharing. The study based its conclusions on cross-sectional statistical analysis and did not follow the same donors.

A single record per CDR3 protein comes from TCRdb applying MiXCR to the 5' RACE reads. This table holds roughly 480,000 distinct CDR3 sequences, roughly 24% found once. This clonotype has just a few counts. The antigen remains undetermined. With 8 bases removed from V and 6 bases from J, the gap between germline ends came to 14 bases. The CDR3 is 12 amino acids. This sample was shared with a second study, whose subject was T cells expressing NK-cell markers. This second study notes: Among eight sequenced donors, seven carried HCMV seropositivity while one was seronegative.

The chain joins TRBV12-3 or TRBV12-4 to TRBJ2-7; D might be TRBD1 (5 bases). The TCR originated in a woman younger than 30 in good health. The source material was CD4+ T cells sorted from blood. The CDR3 reads CASGSGRVEQYF. Written as DNA, the CDR3 is TGTGCCAGCGGCTCGGGCAGGGTCGAGCAGTACTTC.